This TCR beta chain is drawn from a study of cytomegalovirus exposure and HLA in healthy donors. Whole-study context: Of more than 350 genotyped donors, about 80% clustered with self-reported Caucasian donors. General study findings and limits: The availability of immune exposure information extended only to CMV serostatus. Listed as cytomegalovirus-associated were over 150 TCR beta chains.

About this clone itself: What it binds is not known.

Use of 60 Vbeta and 13 Jbeta primers characterized the PCR. Sequenced by immunoSEQ multiplex PCR; TCRdb stores in-frame clones only, minus some. The data hold about 180,000 clones, with just over 75% observed a single time. Per germline, CDR1 SGHDT and CDR2 YYEEEE. The CDR3 totals 14 residues. With 4 bases clipped from V and 5 bases from J, the junction kept 4 bases outside the gene matches. The sequence came from a man between 18 and 35 years old in good health and CMV-seronegative. The specimen sequenced was PBMCs. The rearrangement uses TRBV5-6 and TRBJ2-1; 9 positions match TRBD1. The CDR3 bases are TGTGCCAGCAGCATAGGACAGGGGAACAATGAGCAGTTCTTC. Translating gives CASSIGQGNNEQFF.